The 3 T cell receptor beta chains reported below all come from one sample, sequenced in a study of T cells in Graves' hyperthyroidism and ophthalmopathy. Researchers amplified the TCR beta CDR3 regions from RNA transcripts. The TCR CDR3 was amplified in a first-round RT-PCR using the HTBI primer set. Via MiXCR, TCRdb re-called the multiplex PCR reads, giving one row per CDR3 protein. The sample includes 600,000 to 900,000 distinct CDR3 sequences, approximately 16% of them seen just once. The sequencing sample was made of blood. Every receptor here comes from a man between 18 and 29 years old with Graves' hyperthyroidism.

Ten or more counts support this clonotype. CDR3 protein: CASSPRGISNQPQHF. The CDR3, as DNA: TGTGCCAGCAGTCCCAGGGGGATAAGCAATCAGCCCCAGCATTTT. V gene TRBV28 combines with J gene TRBJ1-5; 7 bases agree with TRBD1. CDR1 and CDR2 (germline): MDHEN, SYDVKM. This CDR3 contains 15 residues. The J segment lost 1 base and the V segment lost 5 bases, leaving 5 bases of the junction unmatched.

Ten or more counts support this clonotype. The chain joins TRBV28 to TRBJ2-1; D ambiguous. V was pared by 3 bases and J by 6 bases, with 6 bases between. CDR1 is MDHEN, CDR2 SYDVKM, per germline. This CDR3 is 12 amino acids long. The CDR3 loop reads CASSLVVNEQFF. DNA for the CDR3: TGTGCCAGCAGTTTGGTAGTCAATGAGCAGTTCTTC. The variable domain in full, completed from reference TRBV28 and TRBJ2-1, reads DVKVTQSSRYLVKRTGEKVFLECVQDMDHENMFWYRQDPGLGLRLIYFSYDVKMKEKGDIPEGYSVSREKKERFSLILESASTNQTSMYLCASSLVVNEQFFGPGTRLTVL.

The chain is built from TRBV6-1 and TRBJ2-2; weak D call: TRBD1 (6 bases). CDR1 is MNHNS and CDR2 is SASEGT in the germline V gene. Trimming pared 2 bases from V and 5 bases from J, leaving 12 bases between. The CDR3 sequence is 15 residues long. CDR3 sequence (DNA): TGTGCCAGCAGTGAAAGCCCAGGGGCAACCGGGGAGCTGTTTTTT. It is translated as CASSESPGATGELFF.